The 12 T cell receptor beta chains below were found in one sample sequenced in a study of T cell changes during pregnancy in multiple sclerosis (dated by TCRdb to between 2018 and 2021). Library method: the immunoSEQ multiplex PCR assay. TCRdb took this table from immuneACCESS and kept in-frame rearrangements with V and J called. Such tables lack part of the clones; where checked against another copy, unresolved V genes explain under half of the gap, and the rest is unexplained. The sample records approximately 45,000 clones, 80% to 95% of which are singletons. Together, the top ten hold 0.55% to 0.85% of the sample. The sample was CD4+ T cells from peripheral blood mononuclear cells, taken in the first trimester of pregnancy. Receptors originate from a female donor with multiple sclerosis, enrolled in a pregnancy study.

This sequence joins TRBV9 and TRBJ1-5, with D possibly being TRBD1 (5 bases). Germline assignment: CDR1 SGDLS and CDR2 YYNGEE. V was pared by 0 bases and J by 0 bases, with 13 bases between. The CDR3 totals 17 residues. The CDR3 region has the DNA TGTGCCAGCAGCGTAGAGGGGCAGCCAGATAGCAATCAGCCCCAGCATTTT. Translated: CASSVEGQPDSNQPQHF.

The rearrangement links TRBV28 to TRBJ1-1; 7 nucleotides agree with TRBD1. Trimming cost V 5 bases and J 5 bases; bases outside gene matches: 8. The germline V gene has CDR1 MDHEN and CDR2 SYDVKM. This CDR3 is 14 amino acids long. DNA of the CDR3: TGTGCCAGCAGTCCCTATGGGACAGTAACTGAAGCTTTCTTT. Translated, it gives CASSPYGTVTEAFF.

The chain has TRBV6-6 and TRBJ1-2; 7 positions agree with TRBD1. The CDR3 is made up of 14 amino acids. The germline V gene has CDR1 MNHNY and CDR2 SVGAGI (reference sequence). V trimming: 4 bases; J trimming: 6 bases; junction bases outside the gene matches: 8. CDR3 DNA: TGTGCCAGCAGTTCCGTCGGACAGGTCCATGGCTACACCTTC. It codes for CASSSVGQVHGYTF.

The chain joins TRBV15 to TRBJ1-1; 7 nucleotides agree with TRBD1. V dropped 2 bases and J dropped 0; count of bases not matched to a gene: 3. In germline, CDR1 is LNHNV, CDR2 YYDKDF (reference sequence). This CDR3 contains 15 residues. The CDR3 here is CATSRNTGVNTEAFF. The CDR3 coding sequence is TGTGCCACCAGCAGAAATACAGGGGTGAACACTGAAGCTTTCTTT.

In DNA, the CDR3 is TGTGCCAGCAGACAGGGCCCACCAAACTATGGCTACACCTTC. Its translation is CASRQGPPNYGYTF. This chain links TRBV6-5 with TRBJ1-2, with TRBD1 as a possible D gene (6 bases). Between the trimmed V and J ends, which lost 6 bases and 2 bases, there was a span of 13 bases. The CDR3 has 14 residues. Germline V gives CDR1 MNHEY, CDR2 SVGAGI.

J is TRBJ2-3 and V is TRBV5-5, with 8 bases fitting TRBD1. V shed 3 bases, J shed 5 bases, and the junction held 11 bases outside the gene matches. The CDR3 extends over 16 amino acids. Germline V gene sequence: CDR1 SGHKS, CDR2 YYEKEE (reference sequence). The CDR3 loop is CASSSVISRGQDTQYF. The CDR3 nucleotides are TGTGCCAGCAGCTCGGTGATTAGCAGGGGGCAAGATACGCAGTATTTT.

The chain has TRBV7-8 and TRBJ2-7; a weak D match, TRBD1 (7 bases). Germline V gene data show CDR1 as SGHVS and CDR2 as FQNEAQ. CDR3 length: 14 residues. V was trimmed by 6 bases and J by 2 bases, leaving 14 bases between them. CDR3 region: CASSWQGGTYEQYF. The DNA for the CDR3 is TGTGCCAGCAGTTGGCAGGGGGGAACCTACGAGCAGTACTTC. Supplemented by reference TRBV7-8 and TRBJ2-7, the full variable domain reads GAGVSQSPRYKVAKRGQDVALRCDPISGHVSLFWYQQALGQGPEFLTYFQNEAQLDKSGLPSDRFFAERPEGSVSTLKIQRTQQEDSAVYLCASSWQGGTYEQYFGPGTRLTVT.

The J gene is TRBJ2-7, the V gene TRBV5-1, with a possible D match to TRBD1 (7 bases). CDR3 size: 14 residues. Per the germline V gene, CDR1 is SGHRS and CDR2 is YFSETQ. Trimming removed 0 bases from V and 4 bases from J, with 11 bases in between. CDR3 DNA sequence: TGCGCCAGCAGCTTGGGGCAGGGGGGTTACGAGCAGTACTTC. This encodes CASSLGQGGYEQYF.

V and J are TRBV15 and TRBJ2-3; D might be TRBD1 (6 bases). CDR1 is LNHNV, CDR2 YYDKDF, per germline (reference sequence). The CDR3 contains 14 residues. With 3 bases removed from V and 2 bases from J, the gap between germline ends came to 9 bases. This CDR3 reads CATSRRGFTDTQYF. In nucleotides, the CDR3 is TGTGCCACCAGCAGGAGGGGGTTCACAGATACGCAGTATTTT.

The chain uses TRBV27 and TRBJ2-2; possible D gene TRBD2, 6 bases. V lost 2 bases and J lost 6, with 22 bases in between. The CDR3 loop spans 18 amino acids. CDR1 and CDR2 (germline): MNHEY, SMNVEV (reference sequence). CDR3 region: CASSLETPLRGWAGELFF. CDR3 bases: TGTGCCAGCAGTTTAGAGACCCCCCTGCGGGGTTGGGCCGGGGAGCTGTTTTTT.

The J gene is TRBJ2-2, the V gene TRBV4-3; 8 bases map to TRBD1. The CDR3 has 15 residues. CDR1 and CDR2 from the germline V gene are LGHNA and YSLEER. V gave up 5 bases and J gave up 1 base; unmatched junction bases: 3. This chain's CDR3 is CASSTGQGNTGELFF. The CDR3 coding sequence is TGCGCCAGCAGCACCGGACAGGGGAACACCGGGGAGCTGTTTTTT.

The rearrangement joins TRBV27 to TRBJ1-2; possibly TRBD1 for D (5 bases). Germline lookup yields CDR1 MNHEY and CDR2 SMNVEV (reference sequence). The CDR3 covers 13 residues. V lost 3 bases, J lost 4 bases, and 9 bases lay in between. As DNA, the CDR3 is TGTGCCAGCAGTTTTCAGGGAAGCTATGGCTACACCTTC. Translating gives CASSFQGSYGYTF.